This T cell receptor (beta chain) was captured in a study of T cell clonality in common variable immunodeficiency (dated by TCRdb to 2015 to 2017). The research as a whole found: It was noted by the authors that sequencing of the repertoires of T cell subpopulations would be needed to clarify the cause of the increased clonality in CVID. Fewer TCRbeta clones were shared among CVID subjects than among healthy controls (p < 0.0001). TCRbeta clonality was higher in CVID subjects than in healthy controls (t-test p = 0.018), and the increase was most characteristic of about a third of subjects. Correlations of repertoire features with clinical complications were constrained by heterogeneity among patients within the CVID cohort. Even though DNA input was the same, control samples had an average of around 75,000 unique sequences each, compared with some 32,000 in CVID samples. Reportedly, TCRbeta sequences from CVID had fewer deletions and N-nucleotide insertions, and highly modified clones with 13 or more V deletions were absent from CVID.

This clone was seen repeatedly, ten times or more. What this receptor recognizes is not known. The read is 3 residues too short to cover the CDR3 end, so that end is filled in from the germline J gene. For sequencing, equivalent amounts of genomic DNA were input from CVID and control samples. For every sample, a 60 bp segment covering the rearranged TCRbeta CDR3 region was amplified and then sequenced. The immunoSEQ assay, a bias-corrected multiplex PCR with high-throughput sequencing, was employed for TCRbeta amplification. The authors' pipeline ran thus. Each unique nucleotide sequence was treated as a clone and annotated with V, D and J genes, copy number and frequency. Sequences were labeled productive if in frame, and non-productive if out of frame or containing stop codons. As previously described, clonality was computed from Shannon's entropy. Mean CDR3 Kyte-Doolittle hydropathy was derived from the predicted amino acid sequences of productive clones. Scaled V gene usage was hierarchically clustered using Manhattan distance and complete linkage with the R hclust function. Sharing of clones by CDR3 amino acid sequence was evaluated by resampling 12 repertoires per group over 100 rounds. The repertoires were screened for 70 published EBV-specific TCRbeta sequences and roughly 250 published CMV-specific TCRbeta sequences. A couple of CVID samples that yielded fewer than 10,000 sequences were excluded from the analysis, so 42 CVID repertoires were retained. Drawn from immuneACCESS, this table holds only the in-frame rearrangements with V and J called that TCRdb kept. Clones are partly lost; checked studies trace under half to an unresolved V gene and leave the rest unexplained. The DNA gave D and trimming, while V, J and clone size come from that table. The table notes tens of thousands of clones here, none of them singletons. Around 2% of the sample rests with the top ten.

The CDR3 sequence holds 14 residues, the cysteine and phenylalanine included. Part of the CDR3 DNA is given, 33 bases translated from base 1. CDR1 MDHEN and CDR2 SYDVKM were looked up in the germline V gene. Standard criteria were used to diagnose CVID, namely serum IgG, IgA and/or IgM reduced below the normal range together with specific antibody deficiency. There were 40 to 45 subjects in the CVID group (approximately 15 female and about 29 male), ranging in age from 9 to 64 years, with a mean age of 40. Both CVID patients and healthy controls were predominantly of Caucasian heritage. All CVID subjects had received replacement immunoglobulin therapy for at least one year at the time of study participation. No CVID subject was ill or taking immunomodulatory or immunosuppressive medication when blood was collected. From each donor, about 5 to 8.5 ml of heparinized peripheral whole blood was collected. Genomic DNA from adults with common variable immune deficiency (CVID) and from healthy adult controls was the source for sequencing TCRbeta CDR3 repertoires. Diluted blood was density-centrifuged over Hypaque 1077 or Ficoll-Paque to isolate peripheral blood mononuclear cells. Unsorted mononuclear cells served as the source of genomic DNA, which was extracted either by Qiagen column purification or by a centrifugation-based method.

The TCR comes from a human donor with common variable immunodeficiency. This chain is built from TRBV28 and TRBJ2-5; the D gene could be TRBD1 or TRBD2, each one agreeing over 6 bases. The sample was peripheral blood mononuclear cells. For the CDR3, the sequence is CASSPHREDRTQYF. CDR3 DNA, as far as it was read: TGTGCCAGCAGTCCTCACAGGGAGGACAGAACC.